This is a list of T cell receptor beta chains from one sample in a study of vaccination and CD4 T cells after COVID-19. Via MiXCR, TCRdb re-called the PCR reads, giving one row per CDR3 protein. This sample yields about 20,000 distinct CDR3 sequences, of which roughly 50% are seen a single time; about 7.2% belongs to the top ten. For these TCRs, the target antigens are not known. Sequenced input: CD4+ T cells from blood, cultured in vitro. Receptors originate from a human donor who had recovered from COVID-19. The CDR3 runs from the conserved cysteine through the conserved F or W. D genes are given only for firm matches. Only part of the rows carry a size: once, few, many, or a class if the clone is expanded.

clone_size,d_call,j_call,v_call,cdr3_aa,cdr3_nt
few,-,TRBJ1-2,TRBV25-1,CASSHQNYGYTF,TGTGCCAGCAGTCACCAAAACTATGGCTACACCTTC
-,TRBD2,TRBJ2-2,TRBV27,CASSLRQPGLATNTGELFF,TGTGCCAGCAGTCTAAGACAGCCGGGACTAGCGACGAACACCGGGGAGCTGTTTTTT
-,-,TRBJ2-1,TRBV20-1,CSASLKDNEQFF,TGCAGTGCTAGCCTTAAGGACAATGAGCAGTTCTTC
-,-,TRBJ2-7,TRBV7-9,CASSFLGAEQYF,TGTGCCAGCAGCTTCTTAGGGGCCGAGCAGTACTTC
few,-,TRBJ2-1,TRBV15,CATSSGGTYNEQFF,TGTGCCACCAGCAGCGGGGGCACCTACAATGAGCAGTTCTTC
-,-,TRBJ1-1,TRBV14,CASSPGRGRGTEAFF,TGTGCCAGCAGCCCGGGCAGGGGCCGCGGTACTGAAGCTTTCTTT
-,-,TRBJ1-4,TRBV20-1,CSARDYPELFF,TGCAGTGCTAGAGATTACCCGGAACTGTTTTTT
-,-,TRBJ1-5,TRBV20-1,CSARGPAASNQPQHF,TGCAGTGCTAGAGGCCCGGCGGCCAGCAATCAGCCCCAGCATTTT
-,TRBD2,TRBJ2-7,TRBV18,CASSPLAGSYEQYF,TGTGCCAGCTCACCACTAGCGGGATCCTACGAGCAGTACTTC
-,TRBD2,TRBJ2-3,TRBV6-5,CASSYSKSGGLTDTQYF,TGTGCCAGCAGTTACTCTAAGAGCGGGGGCCTCACAGATACGCAGTATTTT
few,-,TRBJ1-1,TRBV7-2,CASSPQAGFNTEAFF,TGTGCCAGCAGCCCCCAGGCCGGGTTTAACACTGAAGCTTTCTTT
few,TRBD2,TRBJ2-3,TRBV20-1,CSARGDTLREGGDTQYF,TGCAGTGCTAGAGGCGACACGTTGCGGGAGGGCGGAGATACGCAGTATTTT
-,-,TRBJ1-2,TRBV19,CASSPGPGGLFGYTF,TGTGCCAGTAGCCCCGGTCCGGGGGGGTTGTTTGGCTACACCTTC
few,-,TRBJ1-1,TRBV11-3,CASSLNGQLNTEAFF,TGTGCCAGCAGCTTAAACGGGCAGTTGAACACTGAAGCTTTCTTT
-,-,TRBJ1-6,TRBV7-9,CASSLAFLGSEVPPLHF,TGTGCCAGCAGCTTAGCATTTCTTGGGTCCGAGGTTCCCCCCCTCCACTTT
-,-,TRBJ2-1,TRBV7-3,CASSFGRNYNEQFF,TGTGCCAGCAGCTTCGGTCGGAACTACAATGAGCAGTTCTTC
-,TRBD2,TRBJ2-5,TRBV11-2,CASSLGWASGRAGETQYF,TGTGCCAGCAGCTTAGGATGGGCTAGCGGGAGGGCCGGAGAGACCCAGTACTTC
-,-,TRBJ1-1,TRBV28,CASRKQSMNTEAFF,TGTGCCAGCAGGAAACAGAGCATGAACACTGAAGCTTTCTTT
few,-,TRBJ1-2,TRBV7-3,CASSAQGYGYTF,TGTGCCAGCAGCGCTCAGGGCTATGGCTACACCTTC
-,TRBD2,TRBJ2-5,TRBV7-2,CASSRRLTAGVGQETQYF,TGCGCCAGCAGTCGGCGGTTGACAGCGGGGGTGGGCCAAGAGACCCAGTACTTC
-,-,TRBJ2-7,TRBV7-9,CASSNDRGYEQYF,TGTGCCAGCAGCAACGATAGGGGCTACGAGCAGTACTTC
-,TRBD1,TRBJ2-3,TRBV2,CASSPRQGGTDTQYF,TGTGCCAGCAGTCCCCGACAGGGGGGTACAGATACGCAGTATTTT
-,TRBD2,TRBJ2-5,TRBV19,CASSPSRLAGDGLETQYF,TGTGCCAGTAGCCCCTCAAGACTAGCGGGAGACGGGTTGGAGACCCAGTACTTC
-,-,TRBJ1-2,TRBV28,CASSLLMGHTVDYGYTF,TGTGCCAGCAGTTTACTAATGGGACATACGGTGGACTATGGCTACACCTTC
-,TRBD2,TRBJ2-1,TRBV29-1,CSVVRLAGLTYNEQFF,TGCAGCGTTGTCAGGCTAGCGGGACTGACCTACAATGAGCAGTTCTTC
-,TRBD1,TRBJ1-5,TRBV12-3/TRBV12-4,CASSFDRAEQPQHF,TGTGCCAGCAGTTTCGACAGGGCGGAACAGCCCCAGCATTTT
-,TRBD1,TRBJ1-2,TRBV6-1,CASSEVAHRGVTF,TGTGCCAGCAGTGAAGTGGCTCACAGGGGCGTCACCTTC
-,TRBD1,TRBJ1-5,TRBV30,CAWSPQGGREQPQHF,TGTGCCTGGAGTCCCCAGGGGGGAAGGGAGCAGCCCCAGCATTTT
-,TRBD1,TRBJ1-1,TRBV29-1,CSAGTDYTEAFF,TGCAGCGCAGGGACAGACTACACTGAAGCTTTCTTT
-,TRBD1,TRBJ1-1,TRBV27,CATVQGEGGEAFF,TGTGCCACAGTACAGGGGGAAGGTGGTGAAGCTTTCTTT
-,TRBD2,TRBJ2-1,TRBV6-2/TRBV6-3,CASRPGTSGRYEQFF,TGTGCCAGCAGGCCCGGGACTAGCGGGAGGTATGAGCAGTTCTTC
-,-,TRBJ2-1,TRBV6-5,CASSYSKGGGTDEQFF,TGTGCCAGCAGTTACTCGAAAGGGGGCGGGACCGATGAGCAGTTCTTC
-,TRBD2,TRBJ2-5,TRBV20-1,CSARRLAGAMETQYF,TGCAGTGCTAGACGGCTAGCGGGAGCGATGGAGACCCAGTACTTC
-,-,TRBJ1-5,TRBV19,CASSISGVTPYQPQHF,TGTGCCAGTAGTATATCTGGGGTAACGCCTTATCAGCCCCAGCATTTT
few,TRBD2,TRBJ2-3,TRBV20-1,CSAGTSGSDTQYF,TGCAGTGCTGGAACTAGCGGGAGTGATACGCAGTATTTT
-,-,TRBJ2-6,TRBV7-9,CASSPTVSGANVLTF,TGTGCCAGCAGCCCGACGGTCTCTGGGGCCAACGTCCTGACTTTC
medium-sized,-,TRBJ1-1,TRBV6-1,CASSEAAGTTEAFF,TGTGCCAGCAGTGAAGCGGCGGGTACCACTGAAGCTTTCTTT
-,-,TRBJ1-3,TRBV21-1,CASSSTLGLSSGNTIYF,TGTGCCAGCAGCTCAACCCTGGGACTGAGCTCTGGAAACACCATATATTTT
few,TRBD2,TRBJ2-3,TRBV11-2,CASSERGDGTDTQYF,TGTGCCAGCAGCGAACGGGGGGATGGCACAGATACGCAGTATTTT
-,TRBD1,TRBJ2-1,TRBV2,CASSPDRDNEQFF,TGTGCCAGCAGTCCAGACAGGGACAATGAGCAGTTCTTC
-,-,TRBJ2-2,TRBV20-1,CSAAGLSRTGELFF,TGCAGTGCCGCGGGGCTTTCTAGGACCGGGGAGCTGTTTTTT